Presented here are 16 T cell receptor beta chains from one specimen sequenced in a study of patients and donors after allogeneic stem cell transplantation. TCRdb processed the RT-PCR reads anew with MiXCR; each CDR3 protein has one entry. The repertoire includes more than 850,000 distinct CDR3 sequences, under 20% of them detected once, and around 6% sits in the top ten. Sequenced: blood, either unsorted or a sorted T cell fraction (not recorded which). These TCRs come from a human donor who was either an allogeneic HSCT recipient or a stem cell or donor lymphocyte infusion donor (not recorded which). It is not recorded whose cells these are; they may come from a transplant donor.

In this sample, this clonotype turned up many times. The V call is TRBV20-1, the J call TRBJ2-1; D remains ambiguous. V lost 3 bases to trimming and J lost 5 bases, with 20 bases between them. The germline CDR1 and CDR2 sequences are DFQATT and SNEGSKA (reference sequence). CDR3 size: 16 residues. The CDR3 here is CSASLHPFLGNNEQFF. CDR3 coding DNA: TGCAGTGCTAGTTTGCACCCCTTTTTAGGCAACAATGAGCAGTTCTTC.

J is TRBJ2-5 and V is TRBV28; 9 bases are shared with TRBD2. Germline V gives CDR1 MDHEN, CDR2 SYDVKM. There are 14 residues in the CDR3. Unmatched junction bases numbered 9, after V lost 8 bases and J lost 5 bases. For the CDR3, the DNA is TGTGCCAGCTCTACGGTAGCGGGGGTGGAGACCCAGTACTTC. This codes for CASSTVAGVETQYF.

The chain uses TRBV20-1 and TRBJ2-3; D is possibly TRBD2 (6 bases). Trimming cost V 4 bases and J 4 bases, with 15 bases left between them. This CDR3 is 14 amino acids long. CDR1 and CDR2 from the germline V gene are DFQATT and SNEGSKA (reference sequence). CDR3 sequence: CSAIPGAAPDTQYF. Written as DNA, the CDR3 is TGCAGTGCTATCCCGGGAGCCGCCCCAGATACGCAGTATTTT.

V usage is TRBV6-5 and J usage is TRBJ1-1; perhaps TRBD1 as D (6 bases). V was cut by 0 bases and J by 2 bases, with 10 bases left in between. Looked up from germline, CDR1 is MNHEY and CDR2 is SVGAGI. CDR3 length: 15 amino acids. The DNA of the CDR3 is TGTGCCAGCAGTTACTCGAGGGGGTTCAACACTGAAGCTTTCTTT. Translating it yields CASSYSRGFNTEAFF.

The chain is built from TRBV7-2 and TRBJ2-7; TRBD1 agrees at 8 bases. The CDR3 spans 15 residues. V dropped 5 bases and J dropped 0; count of bases not matched to a gene: 6. Germline assignment: CDR1 SGHTA and CDR2 FQGNSA. The CDR3 DNA follows: TGTGCCAGCAGCCCAGGGGGCGCCGGCTCCTACGAGCAGTACTTC. Translating gives CASSPGGAGSYEQYF.

This chain uses TRBV9 with TRBJ2-5; possible D gene TRBD1, 5 bases. The V gene lost 0 bases and the J gene lost 9 bases, with 15 bases spanning the gap. The V gene's germline CDR1 is SGDLS and CDR2 YYNGEE. The CDR3 has 14 residues. CDR3 in amino acids: CASSVDGATVAQYF. The CDR3 nucleotides are TGTGCCAGCAGCGTAGATGGGGCTACCGTCGCCCAGTACTTC.

The V and J genes are TRBV29-1 and TRBJ1-1; tentatively, D is TRBD1 (6 bases). CDR3 length equals 13 residues. CDR1 and CDR2 from the germline V gene are SQVTM and ANQGSEA. V lost 6 bases and J lost 4, with 15 bases in between. CDR3 loop: CSVLQGRTTEAFF. The CDR3 DNA is TGCAGCGTATTACAGGGACGGACCACTGAAGCTTTCTTT.

The chain has TRBV12-3 or TRBV12-4 and TRBJ1-4; the match to TRBD1 covers 7 bases. CDR3 size: 15 residues. The trim removed 5 bases at V and 5 bases at J, leaving 8 bases unmatched. The CDR3 loop is CASSRFGRGNEKLFF. The DNA for the CDR3 is TGTGCCAGCAGTCGGTTCGGCAGGGGGAATGAAAAACTGTTTTTT.

The V gene is TRBV4-2, the J gene TRBJ2-7; D ambiguous. V dropped 4 bases and J dropped 3 bases, with 16 bases sitting between them. Looked up from germline, CDR1 is LGHNA and CDR2 is YNFKEQ. The length of the CDR3 is 15 residues. The CDR3 DNA reads TGTGCCAGCAGCCTTGCACGCGGTGGGAACTACGAGCAGTACTTC. Protein sequence: CASSLARGGNYEQYF.

This clonotype has just a few counts. The rearrangement joins TRBV5-1 to TRBJ1-1; possibly TRBD1 for D (5 bases). Trimming took off 5 bases at V and 1 base at J, with 15 bases between the two ends. Per the germline V gene, CDR1 is SGHRS and CDR2 is YFSETQ. This CDR3 has 15 amino acids. CDR3 sequence reads: CASSPRWDGNTEAFF. In nucleotides, the CDR3 is TGCGCCAGCAGTCCTAGGTGGGACGGGAACACTGAAGCTTTCTTT.

The V call is TRBV2, the J call TRBJ1-1, with 10 bases that match TRBD1. The V segment lost 7 bases and the J segment 5 bases; nucleotides outside the gene matches: 10. The CDR3 sequence is 15 residues long. Germline V gene lookup returns CDR1 SNHLY and CDR2 FYNNEI. CDR3 protein: CASIGGTGARTEAFF. CDR3 nucleotides: TGTGCCAGCATAGGAGGGACAGGGGCTAGGACTGAAGCTTTCTTT.

This clonotype was counted only a few times. A much more abundant neighbour one base away suggests this may be a read error. The chain employs TRBV6-1 and TRBJ2-6, with 7 positions matching TRBD1. The CDR3 loop spans 15 amino acids. Unmatched junction bases numbered 2, after V lost 6 bases and J lost 0 bases. Germline lookup yields CDR1 MNHNS and CDR2 SASEGT. In DNA form, the CDR3 reads TGTGCCAGCAGGCCAGGGGGCTCTGGGGCCAACGTCCTGACTTTC. It yields the protein CASRPGGSGANVLTF.

This clonotype has more than one count but fewer than ten. The chain carries TRBV30 and TRBJ2-7; TRBD1 aligns across 7 bases. In germline, CDR1 is GTSNPN, CDR2 SVGIG (reference sequence). After removal of 2 bases from V and 4 bases from J, the junction contained 5 bases not matched to a gene. The CDR3 covers 13 residues. CDR3 bases: TGTGCCTGGAGTAGGGGGCCCCAATACGAGCAGTACTTC. This encodes CAWSRGPQYEQYF.

This clonotype was seen more than once but under ten times. The chain joins TRBV11-2 to TRBJ2-7, with a tentative D call TRBD2 (5 bases). The germline V gene encodes CDR1 SGHAT and CDR2 FQNNGV. CDR3 size: 13 residues. V dropped 2 bases and J dropped 5 bases, with 10 bases sitting between them. The CDR3 loop is CASSLWLAHEQYF. The CDR3 DNA reads TGTGCCAGCAGCTTATGGCTAGCCCACGAGCAGTACTTC.

This sequence joins TRBV20-1 and TRBJ1-4; possible D gene TRBD1, 6 bases. The CDR3 loop spans 15 amino acids. The V end lost 2 bases, the J end lost 8 bases, and 18 bases lay between the germline ends. Germline CDR1 reads DFQATT; CDR2 reads SNEGSKA (reference sequence). CDR3 loop: CSARRPGTLGEKLFF. DNA for the CDR3: TGCAGTGCTAGACGTCCCGGGACATTGGGGGAAAAACTGTTTTTT.

This clonotype was observed a handful of times. This chain uses TRBV7-9 with TRBJ1-1; D may be TRBD1 (5 bases). Looked up from germline, CDR1 is SEHNR and CDR2 is FQNEAQ (reference sequence). V lost 5 bases to trimming and J lost 1 base, with 8 bases between them. The CDR3 extends over 13 amino acids. The CDR3 sequence: CASSHGTNTEAFF. The CDR3 DNA sequence: TGTGCCAGCAGCCACGGGACGAACACTGAAGCTTTCTTT.